The rows below give T cell receptor beta chains drawn from one sample of a study of tumor-infiltrating lymphocytes in primary liver carcinoma. Each CDR3 protein gets one entry after TCRdb re-called the multiplex PCR reads with MiXCR. The table has approximately 340,000 distinct CDR3 sequences, around three fifths seen once; the top ten hold about 6.5%. The sequencing input was peripheral blood. The receptors derive from a man aged 35-49 years with primary liver carcinoma and hepatitis B virus infection. Both conserved end residues are part of each CDR3. The order of the fields is J gene, clone size, D gene, V gene, CDR3 protein, CDR3 DNA. The D gene is left open where the match is weak. Clone size is given for some rows only: seen once, a few or many times, or a class if the clone is expanded.

>TRBJ2-1|few|TRBD2|TRBV4-1
CASSQPTSGSSYNERFF
TGCGCCAGCAGCCAACCGACTAGCGGGAGCTCCTACAATGAGCGGTTCTTC
>TRBJ1-2|NA|NA|TRBV14
CASSQDSRAQAYGYTF
TGTGCCAGCAGCCAAGACTCGAGGGCACAGGCCTATGGCTACACCTTC
>TRBJ2-7|NA|NA|TRBV6-5
CASSLTREGAYEQYF
TGTGCCAGTAGTTTAACCAGGGAGGGGGCCTACGAGCAGTACTTC
>TRBJ1-5|many|NA|TRBV6-5
CASSYSSWQPQHF
TGTGCCAGCAGTTACTCCTCTTGGCAGCCCCAGCATTTT
>TRBJ2-1|NA|NA|TRBV24-1
CATSDTGPGLDNEQFF
TGTGCCACCAGTGATACGGGACCGGGCTTGGACAATGAGCAGTTCTTC
>TRBJ2-2|many|TRBD2|TRBV13
CASSLGGLAVTGELFF
TGTGCCAGCAGCTTGGGGGGACTAGCGGTCACCGGGGAGCTGTTTTTT
>TRBJ2-3|NA|TRBD2|TRBV11-2
CASSRGLAGARTRDTQYF
TGTGCCAGCAGCCGGGGACTAGCGGGAGCTCGTACCAGGGATACACAGTATTTT
>TRBJ1-1|NA|NA|TRBV14
CASSPRFDTTEAFF
TGTGCCAGCAGCCCCCGATTTGACACCACTGAAGCTTTCTTT
>TRBJ2-1|NA|NA|TRBV29-1
CSVEDVGQSKQFF
TGCAGCGTTGAAGATGTCGGACAGAGTAAGCAGTTTTTC
>TRBJ1-1|few|NA|TRBV6-1
CASSDNDGTEAFF
TGTGCCAGCAGTGATAACGATGGCACTGAAGCTTTCTTT
>TRBJ2-7|NA|TRBD2|TRBV5-1
CASSFPGGNEQYF
TGCGCCAGCAGCTTTCCGGGAGGCAACGAGCAGTACTTC
>TRBJ2-1|NA|NA|TRBV11-2
CASSPDGSAYNEQFF
TGTGCCAGCAGCCCCGACGGGAGTGCCTACAATGAGCAGTTCTTC
>TRBJ2-2|NA|TRBD2|TRBV6-1
CASTGGAWDGELSF
TGTGCCTCTACCGGGGGGGCTTGGGACGGGGAGCTGTCTTTT
>TRBJ2-1|few|TRBD1|TRBV5-1
CASSADLGTGPRNEQLF
TGCGCCAGTAGCGCGGACCTCGGGACAGGGCCCCGCAATGAGCAGCTCTTC
>TRBJ2-5|NA|TRBD2|TRBV29-1
CSVGLAGGQGTQYF
TGCAGCGTTGGACTAGCGGGAGGGCAAGGGACCCAGTACTTC
>TRBJ2-7|few|TRBD1|TRBV2
CASDDTGVHYEQYF
TGTGCCAGCGATGATACAGGGGTCCACTACGAGCAGTACTTC
>TRBJ2-5|few|NA|TRBV30
CAWKARSSRETQYF
TGTGCCTGGAAGGCGAGGTCGTCGCGGGAGACCCAGTACTTC
>TRBJ2-5|once|TRBD1|TRBV19
CASRDRERETQYF
TGTGCCAGCCGGGACAGGGAGCGAGAGACCCAGTACTTC
>TRBJ2-5|few|TRBD2|TRBV5-1
CASSLAGGLAGETQYF
TGCGCCAGCAGCTTGGCAGGGGGACTAGCTGGAGAGACCCAGTACTTC
>TRBJ1-1|NA|NA|TRBV28
CASGQGRTEAFF
TGTGCCAGCGGTCAGGGGAGGACTGAAGCTTTCTTT
>TRBJ1-6|many|NA|TRBV10-3
CAISDRQNNSPLHF
TGTGCCATCAGCGACAGACAGAATAATTCACCCCTCCACTTT
>TRBJ2-1|NA|TRBD2|TRBV11-2
CASSPRGLASYNEQFF
TGTGCTAGCAGCCCTCGGGGACTAGCTTCCTACAATGAGCAGTTCTTC
>TRBJ2-1|NA|TRBD2|TRBV11-2
CVSSLEGTSGGLLDEQFF
TGTGTCAGCAGCTTAGAAGGGACTAGCGGAGGCCTTCTGGATGAGCAATTCTTC
>TRBJ2-7|NA|NA|TRBV6-5
CASSYGQWITYEQYF
TGTGCCAGCAGTTACGGACAGTGGATAACCTACGAGCAGTACTTC